This TCR beta chain was documented in a study of radiation and T cells in renal cell carcinoma. Study in general: Nephrectomy followed 15 Gy stereotactic body radiation by 4 weeks. Findings and limits, study-wide: Baseline intratumoral clonotype presence is unknown without pretreatment biopsies. From baseline, blood top tumor clonotypes peaked at 2 weeks post-radiation.

The time point here: baseline pretreatment blood. The treatment was: 15 Gy SBRT to primary tumor, nephrectomy 4 weeks later. The tumor was a clear cell renal cell carcinoma. Details on this clone: Its specificity is unknown.

Only in-frame clones appear in the TCRdb table, and some are missing; sequencing was by immunoSEQ multiplex PCR. The repertoire has about 130,000 clones, approximately 80% of them found once; the top ten carry around 3%. This sequence originates from a woman aged 55 to 70 with renal cell carcinoma. Sample: blood, taken from a patient whose treatment included radiotherapy and nephrectomy.

As DNA, the CDR3 is TGTGCCAGCAGCGACAGCCAGCTACCAAACTATGGCTACACCTTC. As protein: CASSDSQLPNYGYTF. This chain links TRBV5-4 with TRBJ1-2, with D maybe TRBD1 (5 bases). V lost 4 bases, J lost 2 bases, and 15 bases lay in between. Germline V gene sequence: CDR1 SGHNT, CDR2 YYREEE (reference sequence). This CDR3 comprises 15 residues.